This T cell receptor (beta chain) was captured in a study of blood T cell repertoires in COVID-19. About the study: There were acute and convalescent COVID-19 samples, and they came from the United States, Italy and Spain. The analysed material was cDNA or gDNA that came from T cells, B-cell-depleted T cells, or PBMCs.

The V gene end was trimmed by 6 bases and the J gene end by 1 base; junction bases not matched to a gene: 8. The CDR3 covers 16 residues. Germline lookup yields CDR1 LNHDA and CDR2 SQIVND (reference sequence). In the authors' methods: Quantification of nucleated cells was approximated via reference gene primer amplification. Repertoires were generated with immunoSEQ multiplex PCR, while TCRdb's copy carries only in-frame clones and drops some. V and J calls and clone size are as listed in that table; D and trimming were resolved from the DNA. The repertoire includes a few hundred thousand clones, around 92% of them detected once, and about 2.5% sits in the top ten. Remarks on this clone: Other DNA sequences of this sample code for an identical CDR3.

Recruited during active infection, patients (from Seattle) were subsequently followed longitudinally. The source is a person aged 18 to 35 with COVID-19, enrolled during active disease. The specimen sequenced was peripheral blood. The chain uses TRBV19 and TRBJ2-7; 11 nucleotides match TRBD2. The CDR3 DNA sequence: TGTGCCAGTAGCCCTCGGGGACTAGCGGTTTCCTACGAGCAGTACTTC. Translating gives CASSPRGLAVSYEQYF.